The clone carrying this T cell receptor beta chain was detected ten times or more. The antigen remains unidentified. The sample belongs to a study of CD8 T cells in ankylosing spondylitis. Germline V gene data show CDR1 as DFQATT and CDR2 as SNEGSKA (reference sequence). The length of the CDR3 is 13 residues. V was trimmed by 8 bases and J by 1 base, leaving 14 bases between them. Findings of the study overall: Blood of patients with ankylosing spondylitis appeared to be characterized by a TCR beta motif of several highly homologous variants.

TCRdb reanalysed the 5' RACE reads using MiXCR and keeps one entry per CDR3 protein. The table shows about 220,000 distinct CDR3 sequences, with about 7.3% occurring only once. The chain joins TRBV20-1 to TRBJ2-5, with TRBD2 as a possible D gene (6 bases). The TCR originated in a male donor with ankylosing spondylitis. Sequencing was carried out using blood, either unsorted or a sorted T cell fraction (not recorded which). The CDR3 sequence is CSRGVGGQETQYF. CDR3 nucleotide sequence: TGCAGTCGGGGAGTGGGGGGCCAAGAGACCCAGTACTTC.